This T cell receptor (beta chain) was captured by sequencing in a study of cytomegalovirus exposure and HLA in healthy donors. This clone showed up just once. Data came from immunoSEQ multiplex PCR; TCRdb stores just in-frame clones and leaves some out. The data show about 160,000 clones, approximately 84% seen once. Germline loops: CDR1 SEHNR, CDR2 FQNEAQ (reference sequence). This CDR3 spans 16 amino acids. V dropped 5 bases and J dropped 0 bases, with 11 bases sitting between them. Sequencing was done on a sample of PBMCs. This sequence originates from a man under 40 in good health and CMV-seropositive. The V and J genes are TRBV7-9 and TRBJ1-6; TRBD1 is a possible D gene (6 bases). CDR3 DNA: TGTGCCAGCAGCCCGGACAGAGGCTCCTATAATTCACCCCTCCACTTT. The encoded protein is CASSPDRGSYNSPLHF.